One and the same sample provided the 14 T cell receptor beta chains below, sequenced in a study of cytotoxic CD8 clonotypes in ibrutinib-treated CLL. Sequencing used immunoSEQ multiplex PCR; TCRdb keeps in-frame clones, though not all of them. The data show hundreds of thousands of clones, under 75% seen once. This sample comprised PBMCs, obtained after 24 months of ibrutinib treatment. Receptor source: a human donor with chronic lymphocytic leukemia.

V and J are TRBV7-2 and TRBJ2-3; D is uncertain. This CDR3 has 13 residues. Trimming removed 6 bases from V and 4 bases from J, with 11 bases in between. CDR1 and CDR2 (germline): SGHTA, FQGNSA. The CDR3 DNA reads TGTGCCAGCAGAGCCGCCAGCGCAGATACGCAGTATTTT. It specifies CASRAASADTQYF.

This chain connects TRBV19 to TRBJ2-2; the match to TRBD1 covers 9 bases. V lost 2 bases, J lost 3 bases, and 4 bases stayed unmatched. The CDR3 is made up of 16 amino acids. CDR1 and CDR2 (germline): LNHDA, SQIVND (reference sequence). In DNA, the CDR3 is TGTGCCAGTAGTATACGGGGACAGGGAGACACCGGGGAGCTGTTTTTT. Its protein is CASSIRGQGDTGELFF.

This chain connects TRBV28 to TRBJ2-7; D possibly corresponds to TRBD2 (6 bases). The V end was cut by 6 bases, the J end by 2 bases, with 14 bases between. The CDR3 consists of 14 residues. In germline, CDR1 is MDHEN, CDR2 SYDVKM. As DNA, the CDR3 is TGTGCCAGCAGGACAGCGGGTATTGCCTACGAGCAGTACTTC. It is translated as CASRTAGIAYEQYF. Based on the CDR3 plus reference TRBV28 and TRBJ2-7, the full variable domain is DVKVTQSSRYLVKRTGEKVFLECVQDMDHENMFWYRQDPGLGLRLIYFSYDVKMKEKGDIPEGYSVSREKKERFSLILESASTNQTSMYLCASRTAGIAYEQYFGPGTRLTVT.

The chain uses TRBV11-2 and TRBJ2-5, with TRBD2 identical over 7 bases. The J segment lost 5 bases and the V segment lost 7 bases, leaving 13 bases of the junction unmatched. Germline CDR1 reads SGHAT; CDR2 reads FQNNGV. The CDR3 covers 15 residues. The CDR3 DNA follows: TGTGCCAGCACCCTGGGAGGGGCCGATTGGGAGACCCAGTACTTC. Its protein is CASTLGGADWETQYF.

The chain couples TRBV6-5 to TRBJ2-7; D gene unclear. The CDR3 has 16 amino acids. Germline V gives CDR1 MNHEY, CDR2 SVGAGI. V lost 4 bases, J lost 2 bases, and 18 bases lay in between. In DNA form, the CDR3 reads TGTGCCAGCAGTTCCCCGACTGAACCCCTCGCCTACGAGCAGTACTTC. Protein: CASSSPTEPLAYEQYF.

This chain connects TRBV10-2 to TRBJ2-5; D may be TRBD1 (6 bases). Trimming removed 6 bases at V and 2 bases at J, with 13 bases between. Per the germline V gene, CDR1 is WSHSY and CDR2 is SAAADI. The CDR3 is 14 residues long. The CDR3 sequence: CASRRDQGQETQYF. As DNA, the CDR3 is TGCGCCAGCAGGAGGGACCAGGGGCAAGAGACCCAGTACTTC.

CDR3 DNA: TGTGCCAGCAGTCCTCGGGGACAGGGTGGGAATGAGCAGTTCTTC. Its translation: CASSPRGQGGNEQFF. The V call is TRBV28, the J call TRBJ2-1; 9 positions match TRBD1. The CDR3 is 15 amino acids. CDR1 and CDR2 from the germline V gene are MDHEN and SYDVKM. The V gene end was trimmed by 5 bases and the J gene end by 7 bases; junction bases not matched to a gene: 9.

This chain connects TRBV7-8 to TRBJ2-7, with D unclear. This CDR3 spans 15 amino acids. Germline CDR1 reads SGHVS; CDR2 reads FQNEAQ. V lost 3 bases to trimming and J lost 2 bases, with 14 bases between them. The CDR3 region is CASSFRSALTYEQYF. DNA of the CDR3: TGTGCCAGCAGCTTTAGGTCAGCGCTTACCTACGAGCAGTACTTC.

This clone was counted between two and nine times. The chain uses TRBV27 and TRBJ2-1; maybe TRBD1 (5 bases). Germline CDR1 MNHEY, CDR2 SMNVEV (reference sequence). The CDR3 is 17 amino acids. Trimming left V 3 bases short and J 3 bases short, with 18 bases between. In nucleotides, the CDR3 is TGTGCCAGCAGTTTCTCTCCCAGGGATATAGGCTACAATGAGCAGTTCTTC. This translates into CASSFSPRDIGYNEQFF.

The chain links TRBV7-3 to TRBJ2-3; D may be TRBD1 or TRBD2 (5 bases each). V lost 2 bases, J lost 4 bases, and 16 bases lay in between. This CDR3 contains 16 residues. The germline V gene has CDR1 SGHTA and CDR2 FQGTGA. The CDR3 DNA sequence: TGTGCCAGCAGCTTAGGACTTTCTCAGGGTCCAGATACGCAGTATTTT. Translating gives CASSLGLSQGPDTQYF.

The chain has TRBV7-9 and TRBJ1-5; no reliable D call. The germline CDR1 and CDR2 sequences are SEHNR and FQNEAQ (reference sequence). This CDR3 is built from 15 residues. The ends were cut back, 1 base at V and 6 bases at J, with 13 bases in the middle. Here the CDR3 DNA reads TGTGCCAGCAGCTTAGGGCCGAGCCTCCTTCAGCCCCAGCATTTT. Amino acids: CASSLGPSLLQPQHF.

This clone was observed a handful of times. This sequence joins TRBV28 and TRBJ2-1, with 8 bases aligning to TRBD2. The CDR3 extends over 15 amino acids. V gave up 5 bases and J gave up 0 bases; unmatched junction bases: 3. Germline values: CDR1 MDHEN, CDR2 SYDVKM. DNA of the CDR3: TGTGCCAGCAGTCTTAGCGGGATCTCCTACAATGAGCAGTTCTTC. It is translated as CASSLSGISYNEQFF.

The chain couples TRBV4-1 to TRBJ2-3; no clear D gene. The CDR3 covers 15 residues. Germline V gives CDR1 MGHRA, CDR2 YSYEKL. Trimming removed 2 bases at V and 0 bases at J, with 9 bases between. The CDR3 nucleotides are TGCGCCAGCAGCCAAACCTACACTAGCACAGATACGCAGTATTTT. Protein sequence: CASSQTYTSTDTQYF.

V gene TRBV10-2 combines with J gene TRBJ2-3; 7 positions match TRBD2. After removal of 8 bases from V and 2 bases from J, the junction contained 7 bases not matched to a gene. The CDR3 sequence is 14 residues long. Germline-derived CDR1 and CDR2 are WSHSY and SAAADI. For the CDR3, the DNA is TGCGCCAGCCACGGACTAGATAACACAGATACGCAGTATTTT. Its protein is CASHGLDNTDTQYF.